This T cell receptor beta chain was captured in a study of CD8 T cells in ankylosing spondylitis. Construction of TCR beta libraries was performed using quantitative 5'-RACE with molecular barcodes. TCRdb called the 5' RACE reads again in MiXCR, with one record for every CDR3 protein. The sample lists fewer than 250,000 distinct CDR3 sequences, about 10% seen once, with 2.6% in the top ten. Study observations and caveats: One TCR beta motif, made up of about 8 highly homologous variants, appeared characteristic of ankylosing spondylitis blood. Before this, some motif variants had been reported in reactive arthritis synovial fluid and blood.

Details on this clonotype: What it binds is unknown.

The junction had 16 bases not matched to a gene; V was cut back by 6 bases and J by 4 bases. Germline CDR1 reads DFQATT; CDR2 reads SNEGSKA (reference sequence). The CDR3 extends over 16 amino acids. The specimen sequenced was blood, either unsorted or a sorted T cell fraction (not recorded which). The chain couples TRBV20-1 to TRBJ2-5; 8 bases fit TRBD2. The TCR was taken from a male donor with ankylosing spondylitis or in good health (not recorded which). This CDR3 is CSATGGPGSFGETQYF. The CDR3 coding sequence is TGCAGTGCCACGGGGGGGCCTGGTTCTTTTGGAGAGACCCAGTACTTC.